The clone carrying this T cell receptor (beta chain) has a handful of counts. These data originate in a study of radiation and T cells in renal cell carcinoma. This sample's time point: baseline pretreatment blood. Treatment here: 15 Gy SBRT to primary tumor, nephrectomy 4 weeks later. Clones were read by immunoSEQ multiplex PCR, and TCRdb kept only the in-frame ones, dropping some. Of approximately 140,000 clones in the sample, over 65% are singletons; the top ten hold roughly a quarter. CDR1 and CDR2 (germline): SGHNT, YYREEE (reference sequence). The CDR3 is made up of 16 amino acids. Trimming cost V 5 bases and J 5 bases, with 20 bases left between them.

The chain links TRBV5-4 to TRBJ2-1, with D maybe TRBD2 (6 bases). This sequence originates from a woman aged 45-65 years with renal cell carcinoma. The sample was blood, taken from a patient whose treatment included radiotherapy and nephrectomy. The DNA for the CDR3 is TGTGCCAGCAGGACCAACCGGGACTCCGTGAACAATGAGCAGTTCTTC. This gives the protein CASRTNRDSVNNEQFF. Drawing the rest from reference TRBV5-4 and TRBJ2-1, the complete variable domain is ETGVTQSPTHLIKTRGQQVTLRCSSQSGHNTVSWYQQALGQGPQFIFQYYREEENGRGNFPPRFSGLQFPNYSSELNVNALELDDSALYLCASRTNRDSVNNEQFFGPGTRLTVL.